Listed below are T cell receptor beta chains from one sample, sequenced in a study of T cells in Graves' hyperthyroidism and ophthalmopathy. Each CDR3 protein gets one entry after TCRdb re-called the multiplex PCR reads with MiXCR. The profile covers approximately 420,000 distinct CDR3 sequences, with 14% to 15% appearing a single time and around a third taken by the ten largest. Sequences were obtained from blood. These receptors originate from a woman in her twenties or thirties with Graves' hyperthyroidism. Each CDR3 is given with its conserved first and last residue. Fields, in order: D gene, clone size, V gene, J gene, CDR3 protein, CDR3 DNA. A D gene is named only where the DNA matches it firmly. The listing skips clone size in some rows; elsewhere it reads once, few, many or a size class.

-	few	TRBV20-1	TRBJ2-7	CSASAGLSYEQYF	TGCAGTGCTAGCGCAGGCCTTTCCTACGAGCAGTACTTC
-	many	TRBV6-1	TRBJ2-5	CASTAGWYQETQYF	TGTGCCAGCACCGCCGGGTGGTACCAAGAGACCCAGTACTTC
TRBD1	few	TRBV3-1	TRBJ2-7	CASSHPGGEVEQYF	TGTGCCAGCAGCCACCCAGGGGGCGAGGTCGAGCAGTACTTC
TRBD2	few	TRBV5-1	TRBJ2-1	CASTSGTSSYNEQFF	TGCGCCAGCACCTCCGGGACTAGCTCCTACAATGAGCAGTTCTTC
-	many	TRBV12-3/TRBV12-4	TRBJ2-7	CASSKLGAGSADEQYF	TGTGCCAGCAGCAAACTGGGAGCAGGGTCCGCCGACGAGCAGTACTTC
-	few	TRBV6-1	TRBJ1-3	CASGRVSGNTIYF	TGTGCCAGTGGGAGAGTCTCTGGAAACACCATATATTTT
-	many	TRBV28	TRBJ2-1	CASSSDVIPEQFF	TGTGCCAGCAGTTCCGACGTGATTCCTGAGCAGTTCTTC
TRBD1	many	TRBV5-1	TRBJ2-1	CASRRTGGYNEQFF	TGCGCCAGCAGAAGGACAGGGGGCTACAATGAGCAGTTCTTC
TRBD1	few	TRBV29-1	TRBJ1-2	CSVEEVGGVGYTF	TGCAGCGTTGAAGAAGTAGGGGGCGTTGGCTACACCTTC
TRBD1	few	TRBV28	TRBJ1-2	CASSPAWDRGPGGYTF	TGTGCCAGCAGTCCTGCTTGGGACAGGGGGCCGGGGGGCTACACCTTC
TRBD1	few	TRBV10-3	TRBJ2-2	CAISEDRGLDTGELFF	TGTGCCATCAGTGAAGACAGGGGGCTAGACACCGGGGAGCTGTTTTTT
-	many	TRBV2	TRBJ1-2	CASRGGDGYTF	TGTGCCAGCAGGGGGGGAGATGGCTACACCTTC
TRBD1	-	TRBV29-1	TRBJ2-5	CSATGIRETQYF	TGCAGCGCGACAGGGATAAGAGAGACCCAGTACTTC
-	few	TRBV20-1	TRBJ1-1	CSAKVESEAFF	TGCAGTGCCAAGGTCGAGTCTGAAGCTTTCTTT
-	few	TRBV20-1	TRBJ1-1	CSGLGEWTEAFF	TGCAGCGGTCTCGGGGAATGGACTGAAGCTTTCTTT
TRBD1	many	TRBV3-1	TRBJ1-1	CASSHEQGAEAFF	TGTGCCAGCAGCCATGAACAGGGGGCTGAAGCTTTCTTT
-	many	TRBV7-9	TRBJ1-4	CASSVKTVKGEKLFF	TGTGCCAGCAGCGTTAAGACGGTGAAGGGTGAAAAACTGTTTTTT
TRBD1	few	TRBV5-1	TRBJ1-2	CASSQGTGIMGGYTF	TGCGCCAGCAGCCAAGGGACAGGGATCATGGGTGGCTACACCTTC
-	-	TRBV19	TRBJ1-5	CASSFAPGNQPQHF	TGTGCCAGTAGTTTCGCCCCAGGCAATCAGCCCCAGCATTTT
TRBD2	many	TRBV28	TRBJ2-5	CASRSIAGGPRETQYF	TGTGCCAGCAGATCCATAGCGGGAGGGCCTCGAGAGACCCAGTACTTC
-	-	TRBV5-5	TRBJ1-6	CASSPTPKDSFNSPLHF	TGTGCCAGCAGCCCGACACCGAAGGACAGTTTTAATTCACCCCTCCACTTT
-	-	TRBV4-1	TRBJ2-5	CASSQEGRTQETQYF	TGCGCCAGCAGCCAAGAGGGCCGGACACAAGAGACCCAGTACTTC
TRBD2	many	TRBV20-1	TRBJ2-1	CSASGTSLRVEQFF	TGCAGTGCGTCCGGGACTAGCCTGAGGGTTGAGCAGTTCTTC
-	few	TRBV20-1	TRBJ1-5	CSAERSGSNQPQHF	TGCAGTGCTGAGAGGAGCGGGAGCAATCAGCCCCAGCATTTT
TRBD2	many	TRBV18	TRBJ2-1	CASATAGLAGVSYNEQFF	TGTGCCAGCGCCACCGCGGGTCTAGCGGGAGTATCCTACAATGAGCAGTTCTTC
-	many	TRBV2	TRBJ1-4	CASSELGQKGEKLFF	TGTGCCAGCAGTGAATTGGGACAAAAGGGAGAAAAACTGTTTTTT
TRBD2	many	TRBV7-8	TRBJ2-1	CASRVRTSGQDEQFF	TGTGCCAGCAGGGTACGGACTAGCGGACAGGATGAGCAGTTCTTC
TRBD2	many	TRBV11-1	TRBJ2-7	CASSRLAGRSYEQYF	TGTGCCAGCAGCCGACTAGCGGGGCGCTCCTACGAGCAGTACTTC
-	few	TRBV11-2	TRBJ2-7	CASSLDRAGSWLQYF	TGTGCCAGCAGCTTAGATCGTGCCGGATCTTGGTTGCAGTACTTC
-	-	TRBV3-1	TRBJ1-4	CASSPAPPGGTGEKLFF	TGTGCCAGCAGCCCAGCCCCACCCGGTGGGACGGGAGAAAAACTGTTTTTT
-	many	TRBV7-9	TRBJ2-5	CASSFGMDGNQETQYF	TGTGCCAGCAGCTTTGGGATGGACGGAAACCAAGAGACCCAGTACTTC
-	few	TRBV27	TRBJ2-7	CASSLRTPFYEQYF	TGTGCCAGCAGTCTTCGGACGCCATTCTACGAGCAGTACTTC
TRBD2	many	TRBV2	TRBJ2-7	CASSEAGTSGKVQYF	TGTGCCAGCAGTGAAGCCGGGACTAGCGGGAAAGTGCAGTACTTC
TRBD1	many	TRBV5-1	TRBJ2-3	CASSLVGQGGTDTQYF	TGCGCCAGCAGCTTGGTCGGACAGGGGGGCACAGATACGCAGTATTTT
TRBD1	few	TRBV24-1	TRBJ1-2	CATSDRDSYYGYTF	TGTGCCACCAGTGATCGGGACAGCTACTATGGCTACACCTTC
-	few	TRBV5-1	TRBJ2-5	CASSLAQGTETQYF	TGCGCCAGCAGCTTAGCCCAGGGTACGGAGACCCAGTACTTC